This is a list of T cell receptor beta chains from one sample in a study of CD8+ T cells in alopecia areata. Clones were read by immunoSEQ multiplex PCR, and TCRdb kept only the in-frame ones, dropping some. The sample carries about 87,000 clones, about 70% recorded once. Material: CD8+ T cells sorted from blood, obtained at approximately week 42, from a patient treated with tofacitinib. Source of these receptors: a human donor with alopecia areata. Each CDR3 is given with its conserved first and last residue. Fields, in order: V gene, J gene, clone size, D gene, CDR3 DNA, CDR3 protein. D genes are given only for firm matches. Size is stated for part of the rows, as once, few or many counts, or as a class when the clone is expanded.

v_call: TRBV4-3; j_call: TRBJ2-1; clone_size: NA; d_call: NA; cdr3_nt: NA; cdr3_aa: CASSQVAFRGSSSGRSFF
v_call: TRBV30; j_call: TRBJ1-3; clone_size: NA; d_call: NA; cdr3_nt: TGTGCCTGGAGGGCAGGGACTGGAAACACCATATATTTT; cdr3_aa: CAWRAGTGNTIYF
v_call: TRBV6-5; j_call: TRBJ1-1; clone_size: NA; d_call: NA; cdr3_nt: TGTGCCAGCAGTTTAACACAGGGTGGCACTGAAGCTTTCTTT; cdr3_aa: CASSLTQGGTEAFF
v_call: TRBV30; j_call: TRBJ2-7; clone_size: NA; d_call: NA; cdr3_nt: TGTGCCTGGAGCCAAGGCTACGAGCAGTACTTC; cdr3_aa: CAWSQGYEQYF
v_call: TRBV2; j_call: TRBJ1-4; clone_size: NA; d_call: NA; cdr3_nt: TGTGCCAGCAGTGAAGGGGGCAGGGGAAAGGAAAAACTGTTTTTT; cdr3_aa: CASSEGGRGKEKLFF
v_call: TRBV7-8; j_call: TRBJ2-7; clone_size: NA; d_call: TRBD2; cdr3_nt: TGTGCCAGCAGCGTATGGGACTATCAACCCGCCTTGGACACGGACGAGCAGTACTTC; cdr3_aa: CASSVWDYQPALDTDEQYF
v_call: TRBV7-9; j_call: TRBJ2-3; clone_size: NA; d_call: NA; cdr3_nt: TGTGCCAGCAGTCGTACCGGGGGAAGGACAGATACGCAGTATTTT; cdr3_aa: CASSRTGGRTDTQYF
v_call: TRBV7-2; j_call: TRBJ1-1; clone_size: once; d_call: TRBD1; cdr3_nt: TGTGCCAGCAGCACGGACAGGGACATGAACACTGAAGCTTTCTTT; cdr3_aa: CASSTDRDMNTEAFF
v_call: TRBV7-9; j_call: TRBJ2-3; clone_size: NA; d_call: NA; cdr3_nt: TGTGCCAGCAGCTACACAGATACGCAGTATTTT; cdr3_aa: CASSYTDTQYF
v_call: TRBV7-9; j_call: TRBJ1-2; clone_size: NA; d_call: NA; cdr3_nt: TGTGCCAGCAGCAGCCGGCGGACGGGTGGCTTCGGTCTGAATGGCTACACCTTC; cdr3_aa: CASSSRRTGGFGLNGYTF
v_call: TRBV30; j_call: TRBJ2-3; clone_size: NA; d_call: NA; cdr3_nt: TGTGCCTGGAGTGCGGCCCTGCCAGATACGCAGTATTTT; cdr3_aa: CAWSAALPDTQYF
v_call: TRBV10-2; j_call: TRBJ2-3; clone_size: NA; d_call: TRBD2; cdr3_nt: TGCGCCAGCAGTGCGGCTAGCGGGGGGACAGATACGCAGTATTTT; cdr3_aa: CASSAASGGTDTQYF
v_call: TRBV5-6; j_call: TRBJ2-7; clone_size: once; d_call: NA; cdr3_nt: TGTGCCAGCAGCTTGGGTTTCTCCTACGAGCAGTACTTC; cdr3_aa: CASSLGFSYEQYF
v_call: TRBV4-1; j_call: TRBJ1-5; clone_size: NA; d_call: NA; cdr3_nt: TGCGCCAGCAGCCCTAGGAGGAGCAATCAGCCCCAGCATTTT; cdr3_aa: CASSPRRSNQPQHF
v_call: TRBV4-3; j_call: TRBJ2-6; clone_size: NA; d_call: NA; cdr3_nt: TGCGCCAGCAGCCAAGTAGGAGCGCTCTCGGCCAACGTCCTGACTTTC; cdr3_aa: CASSQVGALSANVLTF
v_call: TRBV6-4; j_call: TRBJ2-3; clone_size: many; d_call: NA; cdr3_nt: TGTGCCAGCAGCCGGGACAGCGGGGGCACAGATACGCAGTATTTT; cdr3_aa: CASSRDSGGTDTQYF
v_call: TRBV11-2; j_call: TRBJ2-7; clone_size: NA; d_call: TRBD2; cdr3_nt: TGTGCCAGCAGCCCGGCGGGGAGGGGTTCCTACGAGCAGTACTTC; cdr3_aa: CASSPAGRGSYEQYF
v_call: TRBV28; j_call: TRBJ2-1; clone_size: NA; d_call: TRBD1; cdr3_nt: TGTGCCAGCAGCTCGGGGACAGAAGATTACAATGAGCAGTTCTTC; cdr3_aa: CASSSGTEDYNEQFF
v_call: TRBV10-3; j_call: TRBJ2-3; clone_size: few; d_call: TRBD2; cdr3_nt: TGTGCCACACTAGCGGGGGATACAGATACGCAGTATTTT; cdr3_aa: CATLAGDTDTQYF
v_call: TRBV30; j_call: TRBJ1-2; clone_size: NA; d_call: NA; cdr3_nt: TGTGCCTGGAGGTCCAGGGAAGACTATGGCTACACCTTC; cdr3_aa: CAWRSREDYGYTF
v_call: TRBV2; j_call: TRBJ2-2; clone_size: few; d_call: NA; cdr3_nt: TGTGCCAGCGGGCCAGGGGCCGGGGAGCTGTTTTTT; cdr3_aa: CASGPGAGELFF
v_call: TRBV4-3; j_call: TRBJ2-7; clone_size: NA; d_call: TRBD2; cdr3_nt: TGCGCCAGCAGCCCCAGTAGCGGGGGGGTCTACGAGCAGTACTTC; cdr3_aa: CASSPSSGGVYEQYF
v_call: TRBV30; j_call: TRBJ1-1; clone_size: NA; d_call: NA; cdr3_nt: TGTGCCTGGAGTGTACGAAGGGGCGTAATCACTGAAGCTTTCTTT; cdr3_aa: CAWSVRRGVITEAFF
v_call: TRBV29-1; j_call: TRBJ2-2; clone_size: NA; d_call: NA; cdr3_nt: TGCAGCGTTGGTGGCACCGGGGAGCTGTTTTTT; cdr3_aa: CSVGGTGELFF